Listed below are T cell receptor beta chains from one sample, sequenced in a study of human T cells and chemical hapten exposure. TCRdb re-derived calls from the RACE reads in MiXCR, one entry per CDR3 protein. The sample lists 65,000 to 70,000 distinct CDR3 sequences; over 9.5% were seen once. This specimen consisted of whole blood, obtained in connection with sensitization to the hapten diphenylcyclopropenone (DPC). Every receptor here comes from a woman in her fifties or sixties with alopecia areata. Some clones in this sample may be carry-over from other donors' samples. Each CDR3 is given with its conserved first and last residue. A D gene is named only where the DNA matches it firmly. For some rows the clone size is stated as once, few or many, or as a class when expanded; others skip it.

length,V,D,J,size,DNA,CDR3
15,TRBV19,NA,TRBJ1-4,few,TGTGCCAGTAGATGGGGGGCTGCAACTAATGAAAAACTGTTTTTT,CASRWGAATNEKLFF
13,TRBV21-1,NA,TRBJ2-7,few,TGTGCCAGCACCCTTGGGACAGGAGGCGAGCAGTACTTC,CASTLGTGGEQYF
13,TRBV6-1,NA,TRBJ2-5,NA,TGTGCCAGCACCCTAAGGTGGGGAGAGACCCAGTACTTC,CASTLRWGETQYF
15,TRBV24-1,NA,TRBJ2-2,NA,TGTGCCACCAGTGACCCGGGTCTCCCCACCGGGGAGCTGTTTTTT,CATSDPGLPTGELFF
15,TRBV3-1,NA,TRBJ2-6,many,TGTGCCTCTCGGACTTCTCGCTCTGGGGCCAACGTCCTGACTTTC,CASRTSRSGANVLTF
11,TRBV5-1,NA,TRBJ2-5,few,TGCGCCAGCAGCACCGGAGAGACCCAGTACTTC,CASSTGETQYF
17,TRBV3-1,NA,TRBJ2-3,many,TGTGCCAGCAGCCTTTCCCTAGTCCCCTCTAGCACAGATACGCAGTATTTT,CASSLSLVPSSTDTQYF
13,TRBV20-1,TRBD2,TRBJ2-1,NA,TGCAGTGCTCCTGGGACTAGCGGGAGGTGGCAGTTCTTC,CSAPGTSGRWQFF
16,TRBV5-6,NA,TRBJ2-2,many,TGTGCCAGCAGCTTGTCTTTGCGGGAAAACACCGGGGAGCTGTTTTTT,CASSLSLRENTGELFF
12,TRBV6-1,TRBD1,TRBJ2-3,NA,TGTGCCAGCAGGACAGGGGACGCTACGCAGTATTTT,CASRTGDATQYF
13,TRBV29-1,TRBD1,TRBJ2-2,many,TGCAGCGTTAGACAGGGGCGGACCGGGGAGCTGTTTTTT,CSVRQGRTGELFF
13,TRBV20-1,NA,TRBJ2-3,many,TGCAGTGCAGACACGGGCCATACAGATACGCAGTATTTT,CSADTGHTDTQYF
18,TRBV6-2/TRBV6-3,TRBD2,TRBJ2-5,many,TGTGCCAGCAGTTACAAAAGAGGAAGCGGGAGGTTCCAAGAGACCCAGTACTTC,CASSYKRGSGRFQETQYF
15,TRBV20-1,TRBD2,TRBJ2-1,NA,TGCAGTGCTACAGGACTAGCGGGGCCGTACAATGAGCAGTTCTTC,CSATGLAGPYNEQFF
15,TRBV7-7,NA,TRBJ2-3,few,TGTGCTAGCAGCCCCGGGGGGACACGCACAGATACGCAGTATTTT,CASSPGGTRTDTQYF
10,TRBV2,NA,TRBJ2-3,NA,TGTGCCAGCAGTCAGGTTACGCAGTATTTT,CASSQVTQYF
13,TRBV12-3/TRBV12-4,NA,TRBJ2-3,few,TGTGCCAGCAGTTCAGGGGATGAGGATACGCAGTATTTT,CASSSGDEDTQYF
15,TRBV12-3/TRBV12-4,NA,TRBJ1-1,many,TGTGCCAGCAGTTTGGGGGGCGTATGGTACACTGAAGCTTTCTTT,CASSLGGVWYTEAFF
16,TRBV9,NA,TRBJ1-6,many,TGTGCCAGCAGCGTAGGACAGGCCGGACTTAATTCACCCCTCCACTTT,CASSVGQAGLNSPLHF
17,TRBV9,NA,TRBJ2-1,NA,TGTGCCAGCAGCGTAGCAGCCTCTAGGGTCTCCTACAATGAGCAGTTCTTC,CASSVAASRVSYNEQFF
14,TRBV2,TRBD1,TRBJ1-1,few,TGTGCCAGCAGCCGGACAGGCATGAACACTGAAGCTTTCTTT,CASSRTGMNTEAFF
14,TRBV20-1,TRBD2,TRBJ2-3,NA,TGCAGTACGACTGGACTAGCGGGTGCAGATACGCAGTATTTT,CSTTGLAGADTQYF
15,TRBV27,TRBD1,TRBJ1-6,many,TGTGCCAGCAGTTTATTGGCAGGGGGGAATTCACCCCTCCACTTT,CASSLLAGGNSPLHF
15,TRBV29-1,NA,TRBJ2-1,few,TGCAGCGCTGAGGCTTACAGGGTCCGAAAAAATGAGCAGTTCTTC,CSAEAYRVRKNEQFF
14,TRBV11-2,NA,TRBJ1-1,many,TGTGCCAGCAGCGTACAGGCTCAGGACACTGAAGCTTTCTTT,CASSVQAQDTEAFF